These 19 T cell receptor beta chains were sequenced from one sample in a study of blood T cell repertoires in COVID-19. Assay used: immunoSEQ multiplex PCR; TCRdb lists only in-frame clones, some missing. Among more than 300,000 clones listed, around 91% were seen once. Sequenced material: peripheral blood. Every receptor here comes from a young woman who had recovered from COVID-19.

J is TRBJ1-4 and V is TRBV7-9; 7 bases are shared with TRBD1. Trimming removed 6 bases from V and 8 bases from J; junction bases left unmatched: 9. The CDR3 loop spans 14 amino acids. CDR1 SEHNR and CDR2 FQNEAQ come from the germline V gene (reference sequence). The CDR3 reads CASRTQGLGEKLFF. In DNA form, the CDR3 reads TGTGCCAGCAGGACACAGGGGCTAGGGGAAAAACTGTTTTTT. Complete variable domain (other parts from reference TRBV7-9 and TRBJ1-4): DTGVSQNPRHKITKRGQNVTFRCDPISEHNRLYWYRQTLGQGPEFLTYFQNEAQLEKSRLLSDRFSAERPKGSFSTLEIQRTEQGDSAMYLCASRTQGLGEKLFFGSGTQLSVL.

J is TRBJ1-4 and V is TRBV5-6; TRBD1 aligns across 7 bases. Germline CDR1 and CDR2: SGHDT and YYEEEE. The CDR3 is made up of 16 amino acids. V lost 4 bases, J lost 5 bases, and 11 bases stayed unmatched. The CDR3 bases are TGTGCCAGCAGCCCTGGACAGGTCCGGGGAAATGAAAAACTGTTTTTT. Translation: CASSPGQVRGNEKLFF.

The chain links TRBV4-3 to TRBJ2-1; maybe TRBD2 (5 bases). CDR1 and CDR2 from the germline V gene are LGHNA and YSLEER. V was pared by 6 bases and J by 4 bases, with 16 bases between. The CDR3 runs to 15 residues. CDR3 amino acids: CASSRLSKRYNEQFF. The DNA for the CDR3 is TGCGCCAGCAGTCGATTATCCAAGCGGTACAATGAGCAGTTCTTC.

This chain joins TRBV27 and TRBJ1-6; possible D gene TRBD1, 5 bases. This CDR3 spans 17 amino acids. CDR1 is MNHEY and CDR2 is SMNVEV in the germline V gene (reference sequence). Trimming cost V 2 bases and J 7 bases, with 18 bases left between them. The CDR3 sequence is CASSLIRQTATNSPLHF. CDR3 in DNA: TGTGCCAGCAGTTTAATCCGACAGACCGCCACAAATTCACCCCTCCACTTT.

The genes are TRBV5-6 and TRBJ2-6; maybe TRBD1 (5 bases). The CDR3 runs 15 residues. CDR1 is SGHDT and CDR2 is YYEEEE in the germline V gene. Trimming cost V 2 bases and J 4 bases, with 10 bases left between them. The CDR3 is CASSLSTVGANVLTF. The CDR3, as DNA: TGTGCCAGCAGCTTATCGACAGTAGGGGCCAACGTCCTGACTTTC.

The rearrangement joins TRBV27 to TRBJ1-5; TRBD1 matches 7 bases. The CDR3 covers 17 residues. Per the germline V gene, CDR1 is MNHEY and CDR2 is SMNVEV (reference sequence). With 5 bases clipped from V and 2 bases from J, the junction kept 12 bases outside the gene matches. The CDR3 sequence: CASSPRQGPFRNQPQHF. The CDR3 DNA follows: TGTGCCAGCAGTCCCCGACAGGGACCTTTTCGCAATCAGCCCCAGCATTTT.

A single count supports this clone. The genes are TRBV29-1 and TRBJ2-1, with 9 bases fitting TRBD2. Germline CDR1 and CDR2: SQVTM and ANQGSEA. The J segment lost 2 bases and the V segment lost 7 bases, leaving 27 bases of the junction unmatched. This CDR3 region has 21 residues. Here the CDR3 reads CSAWVARLGREGLIPYNEQFF. CDR3 nucleotides: TGCAGCGCTTGGGTTGCGCGCTTAGGGCGGGAGGGCCTAATTCCCTACAATGAGCAGTTCTTC.

The chain has TRBV21-1 and TRBJ2-7; TRBD2 was called by the table and not checked on the DNA. TRBV21-1 is a known pseudogene. The length of the CDR3 is 17 residues. CDR3 DNA: TGTGCCAGCAGCAAAGCTCCGTGCGGGAGTCTGTCCTACGAGCAGTACGTC. Translated, it gives CASSKAPCGSLSYEQYV.

V usage is TRBV5-6 and J usage is TRBJ1-1, with 7 bases aligning to TRBD1. The ends lost 4 bases at V and 9 bases at J; junction bases unmatched: 12. Germline V gene data show CDR1 as SGHDT and CDR2 as YYEEEE. This CDR3 spans 14 amino acids. As DNA, the CDR3 is TGTGCCAGCAGCCCTCAAGGGGGCGATCGGAAAGCTTTCTTT. This encodes CASSPQGGDRKAFF.

The chain has TRBV3-1 (or the pseudogene TRBV3-2) and TRBJ1-2, with 8 bases fitting TRBD1. CDR1 and CDR2 (germline): LGHDT, YNNKEL (reference sequence). There are 13 residues in the CDR3. Trimming removed 7 bases from V and 4 bases from J; junction bases left unmatched: 5. The CDR3 region has the DNA TGTGCCAGCACCACAGGGGGGGGCTATGGCTACACCTTC. It codes for CASTTGGGYGYTF.

J is TRBJ1-2 and V is TRBV30, with D possibly being TRBD1 (5 bases). Germline V gives CDR1 GTSNPN, CDR2 SVGIG (reference sequence). CDR3 length equals 11 residues. Trimming stripped 7 bases from V and 8 bases from J, with 14 bases between. The DNA for the CDR3 is TGTGCCTTGCTAACAGGCTACGGCTACACCTTC. Translating it yields CALLTGYGYTF.

The rearrangement uses TRBV11-2 and TRBJ2-3, with 8 bases fitting TRBD1. The CDR3 length is 15 residues. Per germline, CDR1 SGHAT and CDR2 FQNNGV. J lost 4 bases, V lost 6 bases, and 9 bases had no gene match. CDR3 nucleotide sequence: TGTGCCAGCAGGAGGCCAGGGGGCTTTGCAGATACGCAGTATTTT. Residues: CASRRPGGFADTQYF.

The V gene is TRBV5-8, the J gene TRBJ2-7; TRBD2 is a possible D gene (6 bases). This CDR3 contains 14 residues. V lost 4 bases to trimming and J lost 0 bases, with 11 bases between them. Germline V gene data show CDR1 as SGHTS and CDR2 as YDEGEE. As DNA, the CDR3 is TGTGCCAGCAGCGAAAACGGGGGCTCCTACGAGCAGTACGTC. This sequence encodes CASSENGGSYEQYV.

This clone was counted once. The chain couples TRBV7-8 to TRBJ1-4, with TRBD1 identical over 7 bases. With V trimmed by 5 bases and J by 11 bases, 8 bases remained unmatched. Germline CDR1 SGHVS, CDR2 FQNEAQ. The CDR3 loop spans 13 amino acids. The CDR3 DNA sequence: TGTGCCAGCAGCCCAAGGGACAGTCTTAAACTGTTTTTT. Translation gives CASSPRDSLKLFF.

The chain links TRBV7-2 to TRBJ1-1, with D tentatively TRBD1 (5 bases). The CDR3 loop spans 14 amino acids. V was trimmed by 5 bases and J by 2 bases, leaving 12 bases between them. Per the germline V gene, CDR1 is SGHTA and CDR2 is FQGNSA. In DNA, the CDR3 is TGTGCCAGCAGCCCCCAGGGTACCAACACTGAAGCTTTCTTT. Translated: CASSPQGTNTEAFF.

The gene calls are TRBV5-1 and TRBJ2-1; no firm D call. Germline CDR1 SGHRS, CDR2 YFSETQ. The CDR3 sequence is 17 residues long. Deletions cut 3 bases from V and 0 bases from J, with 16 bases between. The CDR3 nucleotides are TGCGCCAGCAGCTCGGATAGTAGACTGGGCTCCTACAATGAGCAGTTCTTC. Its translation: CASSSDSRLGSYNEQFF.

This sequence joins TRBV11-2 and TRBJ2-5; TRBD1 aligns across 12 bases. The V gene end was trimmed by 5 bases and the J gene end by 11 bases; junction bases not matched to a gene: 9. CDR3 size: 14 residues. Germline-derived CDR1 and CDR2 are SGHAT and FQNNGV. CDR3 sequence (DNA): TGTGCCAGCAGCACCCGGGACAGGGGGCGGAAACAGTACTTC. This encodes CASSTRDRGRKQYF. Filled out from reference TRBV11-2 and TRBJ2-5, the complete variable domain reads EAGVAQSPRYKIIEKRQSVAFWCNPISGHATLYWYQQILGQGPKLLIQFQNNGVVDDSQLPKDRFSAERLKGVDSTLKIQPAKLEDSAVYLCASSTRDRGRKQYFGPGTRLLVL.

The chain links TRBV20-1 to TRBJ1-1, with 9 nucleotides matching TRBD1. The germline CDR1 and CDR2 sequences are DFQATT and SNEGSKA (reference sequence). The junction had 3 bases not matched to a gene; V was cut back by 3 bases and J by 4 bases. This CDR3 region has 13 residues. This CDR3 reads CSASRTGVTEAFF. DNA for the CDR3: TGCAGTGCTAGTCGGACAGGGGTCACTGAAGCTTTCTTT.

This rearrangement joins TRBV18 to TRBJ2-3; D unresolved. V was trimmed by 0 bases and J by 4 bases, leaving 8 bases between them. Germline CDR1 reads KGHSH; CDR2 reads LQKENI. This CDR3 contains 14 residues. The CDR3 reads CASSPPLGPDTQYF. The DNA of the CDR3 is TGTGCCAGCTCACCACCGCTGGGCCCAGATACGCAGTATTTT.